A selection of T cell receptor beta chains follows, all from one sample in a study of T cells after yellow fever vaccination. Via MiXCR, TCRdb re-called the 5' RACE reads, giving one row per CDR3 protein. The profile covers about 630,000 distinct CDR3 sequences, with around an eighth appearing a single time and about 16% taken by the ten largest. Sequencing used PBMCs, obtained on the day of the yellow fever booster vaccination. These receptors all stem from a man aged 25-45 years who received the YFV17D yellow fever vaccine. The CDR3 runs from the conserved cysteine through the conserved F or W. Fields, in order: J gene, V gene, D gene, clone size, CDR3 protein, CDR3 DNA. The D gene is left open where the match is weak. Not every row has a clone size; where given, it reads once, few, many or a size class.

J: TRBJ2-7; V: TRBV7-2; D: .; size: .; CDR3: CASSLEVTTEQYF; DNA: TGTGCCAGCAGCTTAGAGGTGACAACGGAGCAGTACTTC
J: TRBJ1-4; V: TRBV7-2; D: .; size: few; CDR3: CASSLFVNEGEKLFF; DNA: TGTGCCAGCAGCTTATTCGTAAACGAGGGGGAAAAACTGTTTTTT
J: TRBJ2-5; V: TRBV6-6; D: .; size: .; CDR3: CASSMGWQETQYF; DNA: TGTGCCAGCTCTATGGGTTGGCAGGAGACCCAGTACTTC
J: TRBJ2-7; V: TRBV10-3; D: .; size: few; CDR3: CAISTSSYEQYF; DNA: TGTGCCATCAGTACCAGCTCCTACGAGCAGTACTTC
J: TRBJ2-7; V: TRBV3-1; D: TRBD1; size: .; CDR3: CASSHGTGSEQYF; DNA: TGTGCCAGCAGCCACGGGACAGGGAGCGAGCAGTACTTC
J: TRBJ2-3; V: TRBV7-2; D: TRBD2; size: .; CDR3: CASSKGLAGGTQYF; DNA: TGTGCCAGCAGCAAAGGACTAGCGGGAGGCACGCAGTATTTT
J: TRBJ1-2; V: TRBV6-6; D: .; size: .; CDR3: CASSLRDPEYTF; DNA: TGTGCCAGCAGTCTCCGGGATCCGGAGTACACCTTC
J: TRBJ2-7; V: TRBV3-1; D: TRBD1; size: few; CDR3: CASGQGAGYEQYF; DNA: TGTGCCAGCGGACAGGGGGCGGGCTACGAGCAGTACTTC
J: TRBJ2-3; V: TRBV18; D: TRBD2; size: .; CDR3: CASSPYPGTSGAGDTQYF; DNA: TGTGCCAGCTCACCGTACCCCGGGACTAGCGGGGCGGGAGATACGCAGTATTTT
J: TRBJ2-1; V: TRBV5-1; D: TRBD2; size: .; CDR3: CASSPGLRDPYNEQFF; DNA: TGCGCCAGCAGCCCGGGACTACGAGATCCTTACAATGAGCAGTTCTTC
J: TRBJ1-2; V: TRBV6-5; D: .; size: .; CDR3: CASSYGGAGYTF; DNA: TGTGCCAGCAGTTACGGAGGGGCTGGCTACACCTTC
J: TRBJ2-6; V: TRBV28; D: .; size: few; CDR3: CASSLVGVYSGANVLTF; DNA: TGTGCCAGCAGTTTGGTCGGGGTCTACTCTGGGGCCAACGTCCTGACTTTC
J: TRBJ2-1; V: TRBV14; D: TRBD2; size: few; CDR3: CASSFSHREGYNEQFF; DNA: TGTGCCAGCAGCTTTTCCCACCGGGAGGGGTACAATGAGCAGTTCTTC
J: TRBJ1-5; V: TRBV19; D: .; size: .; CDR3: CASSIAWGDQPQHF; DNA: TGTGCCAGTAGTATAGCATGGGGAGATCAGCCCCAGCATTTT
J: TRBJ2-1; V: TRBV28; D: .; size: few; CDR3: CASSRSGILVGTAEQFF; DNA: TGTGCCAGCAGTCGTTCGGGAATACTAGTTGGTACTGCTGAGCAGTTCTTC